This T cell receptor (beta chain) came from a study of T cells after yellow fever vaccination. The wider study: Fractions containing few cells were prepared with SMART-Seq v4 Ultra Low Input. Study-wide results and caveats: Subsequent to the booster, the majority of primary-vaccination clones reappeared (less than 97% CD4, 88% CD8). From the bulk population, abundant clonotypes could contaminate and appear within FACS-sorted repertoires. Weaker overall was a secondary response that nonetheless peaked faster, on day 5 versus 15.

This clonotype showed up many times. TCRdb called the 5' RACE reads again in MiXCR, with one record for every CDR3 protein. This sample carries around 40,000 distinct CDR3 sequences, 6.8% of them seen once, and the ten largest clones take around 16%. Trimming removed 6 bases at V and 4 bases at J, with 6 bases between. The CDR3 runs to 12 residues. This receptor was taken from a man aged 25-45 years who received the YFV17D yellow fever vaccine. The chain recombines TRBV12-3 or TRBV12-4 with TRBJ2-2; no reliable D call. This material consisted of CD8+ T cells not binding an NS4B(214-222) dextramer, sorted from PBMCs, taken 45 days after the yellow fever booster vaccination. CDR3 region: CASSPGTGELFF. The CDR3 DNA reads as TGTGCCAGCAGCCCGGGCACCGGGGAGCTGTTTTTT.